This T cell receptor beta chain derives from a study of CD8 T cells in Susac syndrome. General observations from the study: The study recognized that the number of individuals in its TCR sequencing and HLA analysis was relatively small.

To note about this clonotype: The antigen is undetermined.

Germline V gives CDR1 SQVTM, CDR2 ANQGSEA. The CDR3 contains 12 residues. Trimming removed 6 bases at V and 0 bases at J, with 8 bases between. Negative magnetic isolation gave CD8+ and CD4+ cells; FACS enriched CD8+ TEMRA. With random hexamers, reverse transcription was performed on about 0.5 to 1 ug of RNA. An immunoSEQ multiplex PCR generated amplified TCR beta CDR3 products spanning 54 Vbeta and 13 Jbeta. One entry per CDR3 protein, called by TCRdb with MiXCR from the immunoSEQ multiplex PCR reads. The table lists about 210,000 distinct CDR3 sequences, over 90% of them singletons, with around 0.08% in the top ten.

Sequenced sample: CD4+ T cells from PBMCs. The source of this sequence is a human donor with multiple sclerosis. The chain recombines TRBV29-1 with TRBJ1-1; TRBD1 is a possible D gene (5 bases). This CDR3 reads CSVATVNTEAFF. The CDR3 nucleotides are TGCAGCGTGGCGACAGTGAACACTGAAGCTTTCTTT.